A selection of T cell receptor beta chains follows, all from one sample in a study of blood T cell repertoires in COVID-19. Assay used: immunoSEQ multiplex PCR; TCRdb lists only in-frame clones, some missing. The table includes some 100,000 clones, 87% detected once. Sequencing was done on a sample of peripheral blood. The receptors derive from a man aged 25 to 40 in a cohort sampled during active COVID-19. CDR3s include the opening cysteine and the closing phenylalanine or tryptophan. Fields, in order: D gene, V gene, J gene, clone size, CDR3 DNA, CDR3 protein. D genes are given only for firm matches. Rows give clone size only sometimes, using once, few, many, or a class for an expanded clone.

-,TRBV3-1/TRBV3-2,TRBJ2-3,-,TGTGCCAGCAGCCCACGTTTGCGGGACACAGATACGCAGTATTTT,CASSPRLRDTDTQYF
-,TRBV1,TRBJ2-2,-,TGCACCAGCAGCCAAGATGAGGCAGGGGGCACGGGCACCGGGGAGCTGTTTTTT,CTSSQDEAGGTGTGELFF
TRBD1,TRBV6-6,TRBJ1-2,-,TGTGCCAGCTTGGAGGGGGCGAGGCATGGCTACACCTTC,CASLEGARHGYTF
TRBD1,TRBV7-2,TRBJ1-6,-,TGTGCCAGCAGCTCATGGACAGGAGCTAATTCACCCCTCCACTTT,CASSSWTGANSPLHF
TRBD2,TRBV11-3,TRBJ2-1,-,TGTGCCAGCAGCGAGCAAACTAGCGGGGCGAGCAATGAGCAGTTCTTC,CASSEQTSGASNEQFF
-,TRBV30,TRBJ1-5,many,TGTGCCTGGAGTCTACAGGGCCTCAATCAGCCCCAGCATTTT,CAWSLQGLNQPQHF
-,TRBV6-6,TRBJ1-3,few,TGTGCCAGCACCTACACAGGGTACGGAAACACCATATATTTT,CASTYTGYGNTIYF
-,TRBV5-4,TRBJ2-5,-,TGTGCCAGCAGCGGCGGTGGGTTGAAAGAGACCCAGTACTTC,CASSGGGLKETQYF
-,TRBV10-1,TRBJ1-1,-,TGCGCCAGCAGTGAGTCGGCAGGTTTGAACACTGAAGCTTTCTTT,CASSESAGLNTEAFF
TRBD1,TRBV25-1,TRBJ1-2,-,TGTGCCAGCAGTGAGGGGGGACAGTGGGCTGATGGCTACACCTTC,CASSEGGQWADGYTF
-,TRBV24-1,TRBJ1-1,-,TGTGCCACCAGTGATTCCTGGAACACTGAAGCTTTCTTT,CATSDSWNTEAFF
TRBD1,TRBV5-5,TRBJ1-5,few,TGTGCCAGCAGCTGGGGGACAGGGGGAGGGTATAGCAATCAGCCCCAGCATTTT,CASSWGTGGGYSNQPQHF
-,TRBV19,TRBJ2-7,-,TGTGCCAGTAGTATAGCGGCACAGTCCTACGAGCAGTACTTC,CASSIAAQSYEQYF
TRBD1,TRBV5-4,TRBJ2-3,-,TGTGCCAGCAGCAGCTACAGGGGAACTAGCACAGATACGCAGTATTTT,CASSSYRGTSTDTQYF
-,TRBV5-4,TRBJ1-2,-,TGTGCCAGCAGCACCCGGGGGAGAAGAGTCTATGGCTACACCTTC,CASSTRGRRVYGYTF
-,TRBV7-9,TRBJ1-4,-,TGTGCCAGCAGTTCCGACCCCCGGGGGGAAAAACTGTTTTTT,CASSSDPRGEKLFF
-,TRBV28,TRBJ2-3,-,TGTGCCAGCAGTTTACGGTTTAGGGGTTTGGTGGATACGCAGTATTTT,CASSLRFRGLVDTQYF
-,TRBV3-1/TRBV3-2,TRBJ1-1,-,TGTGCCAGCAGCCAATTAGGGGAGGGAAACACTGAAGCTTTCTTT,CASSQLGEGNTEAFF
TRBD1,TRBV7-2,TRBJ1-2,-,TGTGCCAGCAGCCCTACTTCGGACAGGACTAACTATGGCTACACCTTC,CASSPTSDRTNYGYTF
TRBD1,TRBV5-6,TRBJ1-2,-,TGTGCCAGCAGCTTGGTGACAGGGAACTATGGCTACACCTTC,CASSLVTGNYGYTF
TRBD1,TRBV19,TRBJ1-2,-,TGTGCCACGCTCAGGGGGCTGGGTGGCTACACCTTC,CATLRGLGGYTF
-,TRBV12-2,TRBJ2-7,-,TGTGCAAGTCGCTTAGAAGCGGGCTACGAGCAGTACTTC,CASRLEAGYEQYF
TRBD1,TRBV7-9,TRBJ1-1,-,TGTGCCAGCAGCTGGAGCACCCAGACAGGGGCGGACACTGAAGCTTTCTTT,CASSWSTQTGADTEAFF
TRBD2,TRBV5-8,TRBJ2-1,once,TGTGCCAGCAGCCCCGGGACTAGAGTCGGCAATGAGCAGTTCTTC,CASSPGTRVGNEQFF
TRBD1,TRBV9,TRBJ1-4,-,TGTGCCAGCAGCCCGAGATCCCAGGGGGCGGGGGAAAAACTGTTTTTT,CASSPRSQGAGEKLFF
TRBD1,TRBV5-1,TRBJ2-5,-,TGCGCCAGCAGCTTTGGACAGGGGTCAGAGACCCAGTACTTC,CASSFGQGSETQYF
TRBD1,TRBV2,TRBJ1-6,few,TGTGCCAGCATGTGGGACGGGACAGGGAATTCACCCCTCCACTTT,CASMWDGTGNSPLHF
TRBD1,TRBV20-1,TRBJ1-5,-,TGCAGTGCTAGTCCGCAGGGGGGCAATCAGCCCCAGCATTTT,CSASPQGGNQPQHF
-,TRBV5-1,TRBJ2-1,-,TGCGCCAGCAGCTTGGTTCTAGGGGGTGAGCAGTTCTTC,CASSLVLGGEQFF
TRBD2,TRBV2,TRBJ2-5,-,TGTGCCAGCAGTGAACCGACTAGCGGGTTGCAAGAGACCCAGTACTTC,CASSEPTSGLQETQYF
-,TRBV2,TRBJ1-3,-,TGTGCCAGCAACGTCGGCTCTGGAAACACCATATATTTT,CASNVGSGNTIYF
TRBD1,TRBV6-5,TRBJ1-5,-,TGTGCCACTAATGACAGGGGGCGAAGTCAGCCCCAGCATTTT,CATNDRGRSQPQHF
TRBD2,TRBV4-1,TRBJ2-5,few,TGCGCCAGCAGCCAAGATGAGCGGACTAGCCAAGAGACCCAGTACTTC,CASSQDERTSQETQYF
TRBD1,TRBV5-1,TRBJ1-2,-,TGCGCCAGCAGCCGGCAACCTGGTGAGGGGGCCTTTAGGGGCTACACCTTC,CASSRQPGEGAFRGYTF
TRBD1,TRBV19,TRBJ1-2,-,TGTGCCAGTAGGCAGGGGGCGTTGAGTGGCTACACCTTC,CASRQGALSGYTF
-,TRBV30,TRBJ2-3,-,TGTGCCTGGAGTTCCTCTTTAGATACGCAGTATTTT,CAWSSSLDTQYF
TRBD1,TRBV5-1,TRBJ1-6,-,TGCGCCAGCAGCGAGACAGGGGGCGATTCACCCCTCCACTTT,CASSETGGDSPLHF
-,TRBV6-2/TRBV6-3,TRBJ1-1,once,TGTGCCAGCAGTTATTCTCTGGCCACCAACACTGAAGCTTTCTTT,CASSYSLATNTEAFF
-,TRBV2,TRBJ1-4,once,TGTGCCAGCAGTACTGGGGGCTTTGGTCCGACTAATGAAAAACTGTTTTTT,CASSTGGFGPTNEKLFF
TRBD2,TRBV18,TRBJ2-5,-,TGTGCCAGCTCACCCAAGACTAGCGGGGAACGAGAAGAGACCCAGTACTTC,CASSPKTSGEREETQYF
-,TRBV5-1,TRBJ2-2,-,TGCGCCAGCAGCTTAGTGAGCCTGAACACCGGGGAGCTGTTTTTT,CASSLVSLNTGELFF
-,TRBV11-1,TRBJ2-5,once,TGTGCCAGCAGCTCCCCGAGGGGGATCCAAGAGACCCAGTACTTC,CASSSPRGIQETQYF
-,TRBV4-2,TRBJ2-3,few,TGTGCCAGCAGCCAAGATTGGAGTGGCGGGGTCTCAGATACGCAGTATTTT,CASSQDWSGGVSDTQYF
-,TRBV7-2,TRBJ2-7,-,TGTGCCAGCAGCTTAGGCGACATATCCTACGAGCAGTACTTC,CASSLGDISYEQYF
-,TRBV30,TRBJ2-1,-,TGTGCCTGGAGCCTCCCTCCCAGGGGTGAGCAGTTCTTC,CAWSLPPRGEQFF
TRBD1,TRBV10-3,TRBJ2-2,-,TGTGCCATTTCCGGGACAGGGTCGAACACCGGGGAGCTGTTTTTT,CAISGTGSNTGELFF
TRBD1,TRBV6-5,TRBJ1-1,-,TGTGCCAGCATGGGTGGGACAGGAAACACTGAAGCTTTCTTT,CASMGGTGNTEAFF
TRBD2,TRBV27,TRBJ2-2,-,TGTGCCAGCAAGATTGCGGGGCTAGCGGGGGATTCAAACACCGGGGAGCTGTTTTTT,CASKIAGLAGDSNTGELFF
TRBD1,TRBV4-1,TRBJ2-1,-,TGCGCCAGTGGGACAGGGGAACAGTTCTTC,CASGTGEQFF
-,TRBV6-5,TRBJ1-4,-,TGTGCCAGCAGTTACCTAGACGGTGAAAAACTGTTTTTT,CASSYLDGEKLFF
TRBD2,TRBV7-8,TRBJ2-2,-,TGTGCCACCGACAAGCGGGGGGGCCCGGGCGGGCTGTTTTTT,CATDKRGGPGGLFF
TRBD1,TRBV5-1,TRBJ1-3,-,TGCGCCAGCAGCCAGACAGGGGGGGGAAACACCATATATTTT,CASSQTGGGNTIYF
TRBD2,TRBV5-1,TRBJ2-1,-,TGCGCCAGCAGCTTTCAGCGGGGGGGCCTCTCTGGTGAGCAGTTCTTC,CASSFQRGGLSGEQFF
-,TRBV6-5,TRBJ2-7,-,TGTGCCAGCATGTTAAACCGGGACACCTACGAGCAGTACTTC,CASMLNRDTYEQYF
TRBD1,TRBV13,TRBJ1-1,-,TGTGCCAGCAGCCTCCGGGACAGGGTACCTGAAGCTTTCTTT,CASSLRDRVPEAFF
-,TRBV2,TRBJ1-6,few,TGTGCCAGCAGTGAAAATACTGATTCACCCCTCCACTTT,CASSENTDSPLHF